The 20 T cell receptor beta chains below all came from one sample that was sequenced in a study of vaccination and CD4 T cells after COVID-19. Documented treatment: roughly 11-day PBMC culture with coronavirus spike peptide pools or control peptides (ViraFEST assay). These receptors' antigens are unknown. Cultured CD4+ T cells had their DNA profiled by the Oncomine TCR Beta short-read assay. TCRdb analysed the PCR reads with MiXCR anew, one entry per CDR3 protein. The data hold 20,000 to 30,000 distinct CDR3 sequences, with less than 70% observed a single time. Sequenced input: CD4+ T cells from blood, cultured in vitro. The origin of the receptors is a human donor who had recovered from COVID-19.

CDR3 DNA: TGTGCCAGCAGTCGGGACAGGGGTGGCACTGAAGCTTTCTTT. This gives the protein CASSRDRGGTEAFF. This chain uses TRBV6-4 with TRBJ1-1; 10 bases line up with TRBD1. The CDR3 is 14 amino acids. The V gene end was trimmed by 5 bases and the J gene end by 4 bases; junction bases not matched to a gene: 4. Germline V CDR1 and CDR2: MRHNA, SNTAGT.

The chain employs TRBV15 and TRBJ1-2; unclear D gene. This CDR3 comprises 14 residues. Trimming took 0 bases from V and 4 from J, leaving 9 bases between them. From germline, CDR1 is LNHNV and CDR2 YYDKDF (reference sequence). The CDR3 reads CATSRDRHGYGYTF. CDR3 DNA: TGTGCCACCAGCAGAGATCGGCACGGCTATGGCTACACCTTC.

The chain employs TRBV20-1 and TRBJ2-7; 8 bases agree with TRBD2. The V gene's germline CDR1 is DFQATT and CDR2 SNEGSKA (reference sequence). The junction had 10 bases not matched to a gene; V was cut back by 4 bases and J by 5 bases. The CDR3 extends over 14 amino acids. The CDR3 is CSAKAGALENEQYF. The CDR3 region has the DNA TGCAGTGCTAAAGCGGGAGCCCTAGAGAACGAGCAGTACTTC.

This sequence joins TRBV7-9 and TRBJ1-5, with D possibly being TRBD1 (5 bases). CDR1 SEHNR and CDR2 FQNEAQ come from the germline V gene (reference sequence). The CDR3 spans 14 residues. V gave up 7 bases and J gave up 0 bases, with 10 bases separating them. Here the CDR3 reads CASTPGYSNQPQHF. The CDR3 region has the DNA TGTGCCAGCACCCCAGGGTATAGCAATCAGCCCCAGCATTTT. Full variable domain (remainder filled in from reference TRBV7-9 and TRBJ1-5): DTGVSQNPRHKITKRGQNVTFRCDPISEHNRLYWYRQTLGQGPEFLTYFQNEAQLEKSRLLSDRFSAERPKGSFSTLEIQRTEQGDSAMYLCASTPGYSNQPQHFGDGTRLSIL.

The chain has TRBV4-3 and TRBJ1-5; no definite D call. There are 15 residues in the CDR3. Trimming took 0 bases from V and 6 from J, leaving 12 bases between them. Germline V lookup: CDR1 LGHNA, CDR2 YSLEER. This CDR3 is CASSQEKAVGQPQHF. The CDR3, as DNA: TGCGCCAGCAGCCAAGAAAAGGCCGTGGGTCAGCCCCAGCATTTT.

The chain is built from TRBV11-2 and TRBJ1-1; weak D call: TRBD1 (6 bases). This CDR3 has 15 residues. Trimming pared 1 base from V and 1 base from J, leaving 10 bases between. Germline V gene sequence: CDR1 SGHAT, CDR2 FQNNGV. The CDR3 reads CASSLVSGANTEAFF. CDR3 DNA: TGTGCCAGCAGCTTAGTGTCGGGGGCGAACACTGAAGCTTTCTTT.

The rearrangement joins TRBV30 to TRBJ1-1; possibly TRBD1 for D (5 bases). Per germline, CDR1 GTSNPN and CDR2 SVGIG (reference sequence). The CDR3 spans 12 residues. The CDR3 DNA sequence: TGTGCTTCCGCTAGAGGGACCGCTGAAGCTTTCTTT. Its protein is CASARGTAEAFF.

This clonotype was counted only a few times. The V and J genes are TRBV20-1 and TRBJ1-5; D is undetermined. The length of the CDR3 is 16 residues. Trimming cost V 2 bases and J 1 base, with 15 bases left between them. Germline V gene lookup returns CDR1 DFQATT and CDR2 SNEGSKA (reference sequence). CDR3 sequence reads: CSARSQSVGSNQPQHF. Written as DNA, the CDR3 is TGCAGTGCTAGATCCCAGTCCGTAGGGAGCAATCAGCCCCAGCATTTT.

The chain is built from TRBV7-9 and TRBJ1-1, with a tentative D call TRBD1 (5 bases). Germline CDR1 is SEHNR and CDR2 is FQNEAQ (reference sequence). Trimming took 5 bases from V and 1 from J, leaving 8 bases between them. The CDR3 length is 13 residues. DNA of the CDR3: TGTGCCAGCAGCCTAGGGGAGAACACTGAAGCTTTCTTT. This codes for CASSLGENTEAFF.

This clonotype was observed a few times. V and J are TRBV7-2 and TRBJ2-2; 11 nucleotides agree with TRBD1. With 3 bases clipped from V and 7 bases from J, the junction kept 16 bases outside the gene matches. Germline loops: CDR1 SGHTA, CDR2 FQGNSA. The CDR3 covers 19 residues. The CDR3 reads CASSLGFFRGTGGYGELFF. Written as DNA, the CDR3 is TGTGCCAGCAGCTTGGGTTTCTTCCGAGGGACAGGGGGTTACGGGGAGCTGTTTTTT.

This clonotype has just a few counts. J is TRBJ1-5 and V is TRBV24-1; 8 bases match TRBD1. This CDR3 spans 14 amino acids. Germline V gives CDR1 KGHDR, CDR2 SFDVKD. The V and J ends lost 7 bases and 5 bases, in that order; junction bases with no gene match: 6. The CDR3 nucleotides read TGTGCCACCAGCGGACAGGGAAAGTATCAGCCCCAGCATTTT. Its translation: CATSGQGKYQPQHF.

CDR3 loop: CASRPRQGHSYEQYF. The CDR3 DNA sequence: TGTGCCAGCAGGCCGAGACAGGGCCACTCCTACGAGCAGTACTTC. The chain uses TRBV21-1 and TRBJ2-7; the table's D call TRBD1 went unverified against the DNA. TRBV21-1 is flagged as a pseudogene. This CDR3 spans 15 amino acids.

In its sample, this clonotype was seen a few times. This sequence joins TRBV6-5 and TRBJ1-3; 7 bases are a match to TRBD1. CDR1 MNHEY and CDR2 SVGAGI come from the germline V gene. Trimming cost V 2 bases and J 0 bases; bases outside gene matches: 4. The CDR3 consists of 16 residues. DNA for the CDR3: TGTGCCAGCAGTTACACGGGACAGCACTCTGGAAACACCATATATTTT. Translation: CASSYTGQHSGNTIYF.

The chain has TRBV6-1 and TRBJ1-3, with D uncertain. The CDR3 extends over 15 amino acids. Trimming took off 7 bases at V and 1 base at J, with 14 bases between the two ends. Germline V lookup: CDR1 MNHNS, CDR2 SASEGT. The CDR3 is CASTAGKGSGNTIYF. Written as DNA, the CDR3 is TGTGCCAGCACCGCGGGCAAAGGTTCTGGAAACACCATATATTTT.

V gene TRBV27 combines with J gene TRBJ2-5, with TRBD2 matching 10 bases. The CDR3 sequence is 17 residues long. Germline loops: CDR1 MNHEY, CDR2 SMNVEV (reference sequence). V gave up 6 bases and J gave up 5 bases; unmatched junction bases: 15. The CDR3 region is CASRGGPSGSSTETQYF. Written as DNA, the CDR3 is TGTGCCAGCAGAGGGGGCCCTAGCGGGAGTAGTACGGAGACCCAGTACTTC.

This chain joins TRBV5-1 and TRBJ1-1; D gene uncertain. The CDR3 consists of 15 residues. The germline gives CDR1 SGHRS, CDR2 YFSETQ. The germline V and J ends were trimmed by 4 bases and 4 bases, with 17 bases remaining between them. The CDR3: CASSTTGQSSTEAFF. CDR3 bases: TGCGCCAGCAGCACCACCGGGCAGTCGAGCACTGAAGCTTTCTTT.

V usage is TRBV6-1 and J usage is TRBJ1-5, with D maybe TRBD1 (5 bases). The V end lost 6 bases, the J end lost 5 bases, and 17 bases lay between the germline ends. CDR1 and CDR2 (germline): MNHNS, SASEGT. The CDR3 contains 15 residues. The CDR3 spells CASRRTRDGDQPQHF. The CDR3 nucleotides read TGTGCCAGCAGAAGAACTCGGGACGGTGATCAGCCCCAGCATTTT.

The rearrangement links TRBV7-6 to TRBJ2-3; 12 positions match TRBD2. V trimming: 0 bases; J trimming: 7 bases; junction bases outside the gene matches: 8. The CDR3 runs 17 residues. Germline lookup yields CDR1 SGHVS and CDR2 FNYEAQ. The CDR3 nucleotides read TGTGCCAGCAGCTTAGCCCCTCTAGCGGGAGGGGGGAATACGCAGTATTTT. This translates into CASSLAPLAGGGNTQYF.

The chain recombines TRBV20-1 with TRBJ2-3; the D gene is possibly TRBD2 (6 bases). Germline CDR1 is DFQATT and CDR2 is SNEGSKA (reference sequence). V dropped 4 bases and J dropped 0 bases, with 14 bases sitting between them. The CDR3 spans 15 residues. CDR3 DNA: TGCAGTGCTACCCACCGGCGGGGTAGCACAGATACGCAGTATTTT. It encodes CSATHRRGSTDTQYF.

The CDR3 region has the DNA TGTGCCAGCAGTTCCCGGGCCCCCGGGGAGCAGTTCTTC. It yields the protein CASSSRAPGEQFF. The chain recombines TRBV12-3 or TRBV12-4 with TRBJ2-1; unclear D gene. The CDR3 has 13 amino acids. V was cut by 4 bases and J by 10 bases, with 14 bases left in between.